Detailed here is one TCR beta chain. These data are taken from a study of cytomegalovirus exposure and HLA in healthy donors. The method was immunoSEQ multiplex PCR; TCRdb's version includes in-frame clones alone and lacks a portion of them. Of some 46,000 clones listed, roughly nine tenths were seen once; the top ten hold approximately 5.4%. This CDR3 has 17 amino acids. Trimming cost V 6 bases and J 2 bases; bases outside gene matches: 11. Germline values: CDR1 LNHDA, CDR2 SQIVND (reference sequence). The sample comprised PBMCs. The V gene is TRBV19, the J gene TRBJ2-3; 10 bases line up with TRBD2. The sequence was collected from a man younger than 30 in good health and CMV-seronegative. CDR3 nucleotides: TGTGCCAGTAGCCTGAGCCCTAGCGGGAGCCCCACAGATACGCAGTATTTT. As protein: CASSLSPSGSPTDTQYF.